Listed below are T cell receptor beta chains from one sample, sequenced in a study of OX40 agonist ivuxolimab in advanced cancers. Profiling relied on immunoSEQ multiplex PCR, and the TCRdb table lists in-frame clones only, not all of them. Of some 63,000 clones listed, 80% to 90% are singletons. This material consisted of CD4+ or CD8+ T cells sorted from blood, taken in a trial of the OX40 agonist ivuxolimab. These receptors all stem from an adult with an advanced solid tumor such as melanoma, head and neck, liver or kidney cancer. Both conserved end residues are part of each CDR3. Fields, in order: J gene, CDR3 length, V gene, clone size, D gene, CDR3 DNA, CDR3 protein. D genes are given only for firm matches. Not all rows give a size; the values are once, few, many and, for expanded clones, a class.

>TRBJ2-7|12|TRBV28|.|.
TGTGCCAGCAGCTTCGGGGACTACGAGCAGTACTTC
CASSFGDYEQYF
>TRBJ2-7|13|TRBV27|.|.
TGTGCCAGCAGTTTCGAGGGGGACTACGAGCAGTACTTC
CASSFEGDYEQYF
>TRBJ2-2|12|TRBV11-2|.|.
TGTGCCAGCAGCCTCCGGGTCGGGGAGCTGTTTTTT
CASSLRVGELFF
>TRBJ2-7|15|TRBV5-4|.|TRBD1
TGTGCCAGCAGCTCGGACAGGGGCTCCTCCTACGAGCAGTACTTC
CASSSDRGSSYEQYF
>TRBJ1-2|15|TRBV28|.|TRBD1
TGTGCCAGCAGTGGACAGGGAGTAGGCCACTATGGCTACACCTTC
CASSGQGVGHYGYTF
>TRBJ2-3|17|TRBV7-3|.|TRBD2
TGTGCCAGCAGCTTGGGACCTAGCGGGGTAAACGGTCATACGCAGTATTTT
CASSLGPSGVNGHTQYF
>TRBJ1-5|14|TRBV27|.|.
TGTGCCAGCAGTTTATCGGCAGCCAATCAGCCCCAGCATTTT
CASSLSAANQPQHF
>TRBJ2-5|16|TRBV7-9|.|TRBD2
TGTGCCAGCAGCTTCAGGACTAGCGGGGAACAAGAGACCCAGTACTTC
CASSFRTSGEQETQYF
>TRBJ2-7|15|TRBV27|.|.
TGTGCCAGCAGTTTAGGACCCCCCCTCACCTACGAGCAGTACTTC
CASSLGPPLTYEQYF
>TRBJ2-7|14|TRBV7-6|.|TRBD2
TGTGCCAGCAGCCCCGGGACTAGAATCTACGAGCAGTACTTC
CASSPGTRIYEQYF
>TRBJ2-3|14|TRBV30|.|TRBD1
TGTGCCTGGAGTCTCAGGGGGCTATTAGATACGCAGTATTTT
CAWSLRGLLDTQYF
>TRBJ2-1|16|TRBV5-4|.|TRBD2
TGTGCCAGCAGCTTCCTAGCGGGGGCCCCAAACAATGAGCAGTTCTTC
CASSFLAGAPNNEQFF
>TRBJ1-5|18|TRBV19|.|.
TGTGCCAGTAGTATCGCACAGGAATGGACACCCCAAATCAGCCCCCAGCATTTT
CASSIAQEWTPQISPQHF
>TRBJ2-7|14|TRBV5-1|.|.
TGCGCCAGCAGCTTGAAGGTTATGGACTACGAGCAGTACTTC
CASSLKVMDYEQYF
>TRBJ1-1|16|TRBV7-6|.|TRBD1
TGTGCCAGCAGCGGGGACAGAGAAAGCTTGAACACTGAAGCTTTCTTT
CASSGDRESLNTEAFF
>TRBJ2-2|14|TRBV19|.|.
TGTGCCAGTATCGACGCCTCGAACACCGGGGAGCTGTTTTTT
CASIDASNTGELFF
>TRBJ2-3|13|TRBV10-1|.|.
TGCGCCAGCAGTGACGAGTTCGCAGATACGCAGTATTTT
CASSDEFADTQYF
>TRBJ1-2|15|TRBV4-2|.|.
TGTGCCAGCAGCCAAGGCGAGGCGGCTAACTATGGCTACACCTTC
CASSQGEAANYGYTF
>TRBJ2-2|17|TRBV7-9|.|TRBD2
TGTGCCAGCAGCCCCTCCCCTAGCGGGGGCAACACCGGGGAGCTGTTTTTT
CASSPSPSGGNTGELFF
>TRBJ2-7|13|TRBV28|.|.
TGTGCCAGCAGTTTTCGAGGGGGGTACGAGCAGTACTTC
CASSFRGGYEQYF
>TRBJ2-2|18|TRBV7-8|.|TRBD2
TGTGCCAGCAGCATAAGACTAGCGGGGGCCTCGAACACCGGGGAGCTGTTTTTT
CASSIRLAGASNTGELFF
>TRBJ2-7|16|TRBV27|.|.
TGTGCCAGCAGTTTATCAACAACCCCCGCCGGGTCCGAGCAGTACTTC
CASSLSTTPAGSEQYF
>TRBJ2-7|16|TRBV28|.|TRBD2
TGTGCCAGCAGTTTTTCTCTAGCGGGAAGGCATTACGAGCAGTACTTC
CASSFSLAGRHYEQYF
>TRBJ1-3|13|TRBV29-1|.|TRBD1
TGCAGCACTGAGGACAGGGCTGGAAACACCATATATTTT
CSTEDRAGNTIYF
>TRBJ2-1|15|TRBV19|.|TRBD2
TGTGCCAGTTGCCCGGGGACTAGATCGAACAATGAGCAGTTCTTC
CASCPGTRSNNEQFF
>TRBJ2-7|13|TRBV6-5|.|.
TGTGCCAGCAGTTACTCTTCAGGGAGCGAGCAGTACTTC
CASSYSSGSEQYF
>TRBJ2-2|16|TRBV10-1|once|TRBD2
TGCGCCATCCCCAGCGGGAGAGGTTGGGACACCGGGGAGCTGTTTTTT
CAIPSGRGWDTGELFF
>TRBJ1-1|16|TRBV11-1|.|TRBD1
TGTGCCAGCAGCCCCCGGGACAGGGACCTGAACACTGAAGCTTTCTTT
CASSPRDRDLNTEAFF
>TRBJ2-1|14|TRBV29-1|.|TRBD1
TGCAGCGTTGACCAGGGGGTGACCTACAATGAGCAGTTCTTC
CSVDQGVTYNEQFF
>TRBJ2-7|15|TRBV9|.|.
TGTGCCAGCAGCGAGACCCCCGGACTTACCTACGAGCAGTACTTC
CASSETPGLTYEQYF
>TRBJ1-5|16|TRBV27|few|.
TGTGCCAGCAGGCCGGGCTGGGGGGCTAGCAATCAGCCCCAGCATTTT
CASRPGWGASNQPQHF
>TRBJ2-7|14|TRBV30|.|.
TGTGCCTGCCTGACAGGACTCGGCTCCTACGAGCAGTACTTC
CACLTGLGSYEQYF
>TRBJ2-3|14|TRBV18|.|.
TGTGCCAGCTCACCCCAGGGGAGTGCAGATACGCAGTATTTT
CASSPQGSADTQYF
>TRBJ2-7|12|TRBV6-1|.|.
TGTGCCAGCAGTGAACTGGGCTACGAGCAGTACTTC
CASSELGYEQYF
>TRBJ2-7|15|TRBV6-1|.|.
TGTGCCAGCAGTCAAGAACCCGGCAGATTCTACGAGCAGTACTTC
CASSQEPGRFYEQYF
>TRBJ2-7|16|TRBV5-1|.|.
TGCGCCAGCAGCATTGACGAGACAGGCGGCTCCTACGAGCAGTACTTC
CASSIDETGGSYEQYF
>TRBJ2-5|15|TRBV7-8|.|.
TGTGCCAGCAGCAAACAGATCGGTGTCCGAGAGACCCAGTACTTC
CASSKQIGVRETQYF